These T cell receptor beta chains were read from a single sample in a study of CD8 T cells in ankylosing spondylitis. From the 5' RACE reads, TCRdb called clonotypes with MiXCR, one entry per CDR3 protein. The sample yields roughly 490,000 distinct CDR3 sequences, less than 6% seen once. Sequencing was done on a sample of blood, either unsorted or a sorted T cell fraction (not recorded which). These receptors originate from a male donor with ankylosing spondylitis. Both conserved end residues are part of each CDR3. D genes are given only for firm matches. Clone size is shown for a subset of rows, as once, few, many or a class of expanded clone.

TRBV4-2,few,TRBJ2-3,.,TGTGCCAGCAGCCAAGACCCCGGGAACACAGATACGCAGTATTTT,CASSQDPGNTDTQYF
TRBV7-2,many,TRBJ1-1,.,TGTGCCAGTACCCCATGGGGGTTTAGCACTGAAGCTTTCTTT,CASTPWGFSTEAFF
TRBV7-8,many,TRBJ2-7,.,TGTGCCAGCAGCAAAGAGGGTGGACTACTAAACTACGAGCAGTACTTC,CASSKEGGLLNYEQYF
TRBV28,many,TRBJ2-2,TRBD1,TGTGCCAGCAGTCGACGGACAGGGCGGAACACCGGGGAGCTGTTTTTT,CASSRRTGRNTGELFF
TRBV5-1,many,TRBJ2-1,.,TGCGCCAGCAGCAGGGAGTATAGCTCCTACAATGAGCAGTTCTTC,CASSREYSSYNEQFF
TRBV25-1,many,TRBJ2-7,TRBD1,TGTGCCAGCAGGGGGACAGGGGCGTACGAGCAGTACTTC,CASRGTGAYEQYF
TRBV6-5,few,TRBJ1-6,TRBD1,TGTGCCAGCAGTAACCTCCGACAGGGTGAATCACCCCTCCACTTT,CASSNLRQGESPLHF
TRBV27,.,TRBJ1-2,TRBD1,TGTGCCAGCAGTCCCGAGCGGGACAGCCGGGGCCTCTATGGCTACACCTTC,CASSPERDSRGLYGYTF
TRBV20-1,many,TRBJ1-5,.,TGCAGTGCTAGAGGAGACAGTTCTAATCAGCCCCAGCATTTT,CSARGDSSNQPQHF
TRBV7-2,.,TRBJ2-3,.,TGTGCCAGCAGCTTAGCGGTCGGGACCTACACAGATACGCAGTATTTT,CASSLAVGTYTDTQYF
TRBV20-1,many,TRBJ2-1,TRBD2,TGCAGATTAGCGGGGGGAAGAAATGAGCAGTTCTTC,CRLAGGRNEQFF
TRBV20-1,.,TRBJ2-7,.,TGCAGTGCTCCCCGTGTCCCCGATGGCGAGCAGTACTTC,CSAPRVPDGEQYF
TRBV5-1,many,TRBJ2-7,TRBD1,TGCGCCAGCAGCTTGACCGGGACAGGGGCCTACGAGCAGTACTTC,CASSLTGTGAYEQYF
TRBV7-8,many,TRBJ1-5,.,TGTGCCAGCAGCTCCCGGTTTGTGGGTGGCAATCAGCCCCAGCATTTT,CASSSRFVGGNQPQHF
TRBV20-1,.,TRBJ2-5,TRBD1,TGCAGTGCCCGGCCGGGACAGGTGGAAGGGGAGACCCAGTACTTC,CSARPGQVEGETQYF
TRBV6-2/TRBV6-3,few,TRBJ2-1,.,TGTGCCAGCAGACCCAGGGTGAACCCGGGTAATGAGCAGTTCTTC,CASRPRVNPGNEQFF
TRBV4-2,many,TRBJ1-4,.,TGTGCCAGCAGCCAAGGTGGGACACGGGGGAAGGAAAAACTGTTTTTT,CASSQGGTRGKEKLFF
TRBV24-1,many,TRBJ2-1,.,TGTGCCACCAGTGACCCAAGGAGATCCTACAATGAGCAGTTCTTC,CATSDPRRSYNEQFF
TRBV20-1,few,TRBJ1-5,TRBD1,TGCAGTGCTAGAGATTGGGCCCGGGACAGGGGACAGCCCCAGCATTTT,CSARDWARDRGQPQHF
TRBV7-2,many,TRBJ2-7,TRBD2,TGTGCCAGCAGCTTAAACGGGAGGGAGTTCTACGAGCAGTACTTC,CASSLNGREFYEQYF
TRBV20-1,many,TRBJ2-7,TRBD2,TGCAGTGCTAGCGCGGGACTAGCATGGGAGGACGAGCAGTACTTC,CSASAGLAWEDEQYF
TRBV20-1,.,TRBJ2-7,.,TGCAGTGCTACCCGGGACGACATCTACGAGCAGTACTTC,CSATRDDIYEQYF
TRBV18,few,TRBJ2-2,TRBD2,TGTGCCAGCTCACCGCCGGGGGGTCTTAACACCGGGGAGCTGTTTTTT,CASSPPGGLNTGELFF
TRBV4-2,many,TRBJ1-4,.,TGTGCCAGCAGCCAAGACGGACCCAATGAAAAACTGTTTTTT,CASSQDGPNEKLFF
TRBV3-1,many,TRBJ1-2,.,TGTGCCAGCAGCCTTGCCGGGACTTCTAACTATGGCTACACCTTC,CASSLAGTSNYGYTF
TRBV7-9,many,TRBJ2-4,.,TGTGCCGTGGTAGGCCCCCTAAACATTCAGTACTTC,CAVVGPLNIQYF
TRBV6-5,many,TRBJ2-1,TRBD2,TGTGCCAGCAGTTACCGGGAGGGTGCTGAGCAGTTCTTC,CASSYREGAEQFF
TRBV10-1,.,TRBJ2-2,.,TGCGCCAGCAATTCGAGGTCAGGGGACACCGGGGAGCTGTTTTTT,CASNSRSGDTGELFF
TRBV5-6,many,TRBJ1-2,.,TGTGCCAGCACCTTCGACAGGCTCGAAATCGGGGGCTACACCTTC,CASTFDRLEIGGYTF
TRBV7-2,many,TRBJ1-5,.,TGTGCCAGCAGCCTGGTCGGGGGGAGAGGCAATCAGCCCCAGCATTTT,CASSLVGGRGNQPQHF
TRBV9,many,TRBJ2-1,.,TGTGCCAGCAGCCGATCCCCCGCGAAGGAGTCCTACAATGAGCAGTTCTTC,CASSRSPAKESYNEQFF
TRBV20-1,many,TRBJ2-3,TRBD2,TGCAGTGCTGCCTCTAGCGGGATCACAGATACGCAGTATTTT,CSAASSGITDTQYF
TRBV20-1,.,TRBJ2-2,.,TGCAGTGCTAGTTCCCTTAGGGTGGGCGAGGTCACCGGGGAGCTGTTTTTT,CSASSLRVGEVTGELFF
TRBV20-1,many,TRBJ1-5,.,TGCAGTGCTACTCAATACCGCAATCAGCCCCAGCATTTT,CSATQYRNQPQHF
TRBV10-3,many,TRBJ1-4,.,TGTGCCATCAGTGAGTCGAGAGGGGGAGATGAAAAACTGTTTTTT,CAISESRGGDEKLFF
TRBV29-1,many,TRBJ2-2,.,TGCAGCGTTGAATTCCAGGGTTTGGTCGGGGAGCTGTTTTTT,CSVEFQGLVGELFF
TRBV5-1,many,TRBJ2-1,TRBD1,TGCGCCAGCAGCTCCGGACAGGGAAATTACAATGAGCAGTTCTTC,CASSSGQGNYNEQFF